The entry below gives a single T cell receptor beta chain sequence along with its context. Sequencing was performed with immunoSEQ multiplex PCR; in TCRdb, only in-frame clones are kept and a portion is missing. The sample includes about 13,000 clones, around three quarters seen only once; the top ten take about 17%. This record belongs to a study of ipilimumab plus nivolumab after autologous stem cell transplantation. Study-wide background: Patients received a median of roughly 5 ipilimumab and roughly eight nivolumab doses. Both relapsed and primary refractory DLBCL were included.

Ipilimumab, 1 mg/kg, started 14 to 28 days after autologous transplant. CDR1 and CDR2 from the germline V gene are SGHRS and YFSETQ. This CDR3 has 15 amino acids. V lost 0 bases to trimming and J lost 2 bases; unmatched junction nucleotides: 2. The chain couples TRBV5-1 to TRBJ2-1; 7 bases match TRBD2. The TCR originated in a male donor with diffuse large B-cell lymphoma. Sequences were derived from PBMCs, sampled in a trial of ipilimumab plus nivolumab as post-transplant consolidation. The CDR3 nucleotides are TGCGCCAGCAGCTTGGTGGCGGGAGCCTACAATGAGCAGTTCTTC. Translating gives CASSLVAGAYNEQFF.